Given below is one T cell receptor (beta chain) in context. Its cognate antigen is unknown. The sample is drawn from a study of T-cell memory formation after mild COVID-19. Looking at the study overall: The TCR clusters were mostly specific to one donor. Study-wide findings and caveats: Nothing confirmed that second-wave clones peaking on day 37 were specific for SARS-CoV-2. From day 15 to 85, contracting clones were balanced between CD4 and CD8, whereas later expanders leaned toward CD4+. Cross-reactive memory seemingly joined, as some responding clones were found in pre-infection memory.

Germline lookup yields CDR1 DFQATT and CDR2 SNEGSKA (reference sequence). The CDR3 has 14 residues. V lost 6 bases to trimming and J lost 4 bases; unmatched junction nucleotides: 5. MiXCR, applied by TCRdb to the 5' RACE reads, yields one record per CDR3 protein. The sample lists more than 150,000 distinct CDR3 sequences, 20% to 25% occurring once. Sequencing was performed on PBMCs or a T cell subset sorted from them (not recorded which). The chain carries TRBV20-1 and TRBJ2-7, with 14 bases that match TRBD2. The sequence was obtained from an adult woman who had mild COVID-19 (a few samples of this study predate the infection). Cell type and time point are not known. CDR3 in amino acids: CSAKTSGRGYEQYF. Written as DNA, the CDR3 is TGCAGTGCCAAGACTAGCGGGAGGGGTTACGAGCAGTACTTC.